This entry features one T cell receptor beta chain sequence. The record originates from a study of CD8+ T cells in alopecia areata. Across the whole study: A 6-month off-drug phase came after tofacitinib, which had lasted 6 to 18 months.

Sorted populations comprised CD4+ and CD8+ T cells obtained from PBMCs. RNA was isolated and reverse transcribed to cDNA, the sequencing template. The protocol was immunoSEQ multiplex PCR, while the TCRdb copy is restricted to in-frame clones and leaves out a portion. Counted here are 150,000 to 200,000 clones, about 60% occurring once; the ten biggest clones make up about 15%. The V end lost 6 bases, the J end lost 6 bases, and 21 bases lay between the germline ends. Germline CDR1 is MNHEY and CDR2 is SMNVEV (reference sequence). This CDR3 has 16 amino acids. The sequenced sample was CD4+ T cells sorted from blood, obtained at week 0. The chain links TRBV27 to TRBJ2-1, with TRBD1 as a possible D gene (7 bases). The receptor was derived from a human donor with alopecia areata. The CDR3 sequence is CASSFSYRGGGNEQFF. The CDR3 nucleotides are TGTGCCAGCAGCTTTTCCTACAGGGGAGGCGGCAATGAGCAGTTCTTC.